Listed below are T cell receptor beta chains from one sample, sequenced in a study of cytomegalovirus exposure and HLA in healthy donors. Measured with immunoSEQ multiplex PCR; TCRdb has only the in-frame clones, and not every one. The sample lists 130,000 to 150,000 clones, roughly 89% occurring once. Sequencing was performed on PBMCs. These receptors were collected from a woman aged 18-30 years in good health and CMV-seropositive. CDR3s leave out the opening cysteine and the closing phenylalanine or tryptophan. The order of the fields is J gene, V gene, D gene, CDR3 protein. The D gene is left open where the match is weak.

J gene: TRBJ2-1; V gene: TRBV6-5; D gene: .; CDR3 protein: ASSLGSNEQF
J gene: TRBJ2-2; V gene: TRBV25-1; D gene: .; CDR3 protein: ASSEPGAGELF
J gene: TRBJ2-1; V gene: TRBV5-1; D gene: .; CDR3 protein: ASSPRAEMSQF
J gene: TRBJ1-5; V gene: TRBV13; D gene: TRBD1; CDR3 protein: ASSSWTGGQPQH
J gene: TRBJ2-1; V gene: TRBV5-1; D gene: TRBD1; CDR3 protein: ASRSAQGANEQF
J gene: TRBJ2-7; V gene: TRBV5-4; D gene: TRBD2; CDR3 protein: ASSPGTSDEQY
J gene: TRBJ2-5; V gene: TRBV5-1; D gene: .; CDR3 protein: ASSLVDGAVETQY
J gene: TRBJ2-7; V gene: TRBV7-9; D gene: TRBD1; CDR3 protein: ASSLRGDRQGANEQY
J gene: TRBJ2-7; V gene: TRBV4-1; D gene: .; CDR3 protein: ASSQGWGDSYEQY
J gene: TRBJ1-2; V gene: TRBV7-9; D gene: .; CDR3 protein: ASSSLGGFVYGYT
J gene: TRBJ1-5; V gene: TRBV6-1; D gene: .; CDR3 protein: ASSVGPGSNQPQH
J gene: TRBJ2-7; V gene: TRBV7-2; D gene: .; CDR3 protein: ASSLEGGVFYEQY
J gene: TRBJ2-3; V gene: TRBV6-6; D gene: .; CDR3 protein: ASSPGYRTDTQY
J gene: TRBJ2-2; V gene: TRBV28; D gene: .; CDR3 protein: ASSPGSRATGELF
J gene: TRBJ2-3; V gene: TRBV7-2; D gene: .; CDR3 protein: ASSFTKTDTQY
J gene: TRBJ1-2; V gene: TRBV5-7; D gene: .; CDR3 protein: ASSAEGSYGYT
J gene: TRBJ2-1; V gene: TRBV13; D gene: TRBD2; CDR3 protein: ASSFGLAANEQF
J gene: TRBJ2-2; V gene: TRBV11-2; D gene: .; CDR3 protein: ASSFHTSPGELF
J gene: TRBJ2-5; V gene: TRBV28; D gene: TRBD2; CDR3 protein: ASSSIGRAYETQY
J gene: TRBJ1-2; V gene: TRBV2; D gene: TRBD1; CDR3 protein: ATRTGLNYGYT
J gene: TRBJ2-7; V gene: TRBV11-3; D gene: TRBD1; CDR3 protein: ASSRNSGQRYYEQY
J gene: TRBJ2-1; V gene: TRBV7-9; D gene: TRBD1; CDR3 protein: ASSTRQGNEQF
J gene: TRBJ2-1; V gene: TRBV2; D gene: TRBD2; CDR3 protein: ARTGELAGAEQF
J gene: TRBJ2-1; V gene: TRBV25-1; D gene: .; CDR3 protein: ASGPNEQF
J gene: TRBJ2-7; V gene: TRBV5-1; D gene: TRBD1; CDR3 protein: ASSLAGTGGAEHEQY
J gene: TRBJ2-7; V gene: TRBV13; D gene: TRBD2; CDR3 protein: ASSSRLAPSYEQY
J gene: TRBJ1-1; V gene: TRBV11-3; D gene: TRBD1; CDR3 protein: ASSIQGGLMNTEAF
J gene: TRBJ2-6; V gene: TRBV18; D gene: TRBD2; CDR3 protein: ASSPGEGAGANVLT
J gene: TRBJ2-3; V gene: TRBV30; D gene: .; CDR3 protein: AWNLAADTQY
J gene: TRBJ2-7; V gene: TRBV9; D gene: TRBD2; CDR3 protein: ASSREGRVYEQY
J gene: TRBJ2-7; V gene: TRBV7-3; D gene: .; CDR3 protein: ASSLTNRDEQY
J gene: TRBJ1-1; V gene: TRBV6-1; D gene: TRBD1; CDR3 protein: ASSDFGTANTEAF
J gene: TRBJ1-1; V gene: TRBV4-1; D gene: .; CDR3 protein: ASRGQLKNTEAF
J gene: TRBJ2-7; V gene: TRBV6-5; D gene: .; CDR3 protein: ASTRNQPPYEQY
J gene: TRBJ2-2; V gene: TRBV5-6; D gene: TRBD2; CDR3 protein: ASSPGLAGVYTGELF
J gene: TRBJ2-7; V gene: TRBV19; D gene: TRBD1; CDR3 protein: ASRARGQVVYEQY
J gene: TRBJ1-2; V gene: TRBV30; D gene: .; CDR3 protein: AWSTGSYGYT
J gene: TRBJ2-1; V gene: TRBV11-2; D gene: .; CDR3 protein: ASSLRFYGGSYNEQF
J gene: TRBJ2-7; V gene: TRBV27; D gene: TRBD2; CDR3 protein: ASSFQSGRPWGGESYEQY
J gene: TRBJ1-1; V gene: TRBV19; D gene: .; CDR3 protein: ASSIDTRNTEAF
J gene: TRBJ2-7; V gene: TRBV9; D gene: .; CDR3 protein: ASSPGGPYEQY
J gene: TRBJ2-1; V gene: TRBV5-4; D gene: TRBD2; CDR3 protein: ASSPSASGPYNEQF
J gene: TRBJ2-7; V gene: TRBV13; D gene: TRBD2; CDR3 protein: ASSLTSGRYTPYEQY
J gene: TRBJ1-4; V gene: TRBV4-1; D gene: .; CDR3 protein: ASSQDVEGQEKLF
J gene: TRBJ1-1; V gene: TRBV19; D gene: .; CDR3 protein: ASLQPTGKNTEAF
J gene: TRBJ2-7; V gene: TRBV5-1; D gene: TRBD2; CDR3 protein: ASSQSGRSYEQY
J gene: TRBJ2-3; V gene: TRBV5-6; D gene: TRBD2; CDR3 protein: ASSFAGGSTDTQY
J gene: TRBJ2-7; V gene: TRBV5-1; D gene: TRBD2; CDR3 protein: ASSLWAGEGSEQY